This T cell receptor beta chain was identified during a study of cytomegalovirus exposure and HLA in healthy donors. Vbeta (60) and Jbeta (13) primers were used in the PCR. This table comes from immunoSEQ multiplex PCR, and its TCRdb copy is limited to in-frame clones, with some not included. Among over 75,000 clones listed, about 79% were seen once. This clone was observed a handful of times. Trimming cost V 3 bases and J 4 bases; bases outside gene matches: 3. This CDR3 has 15 amino acids. From germline, CDR1 is MRHNA and CDR2 SNTAGT. This sequence originates from a male donor in good health and CMV-seropositive. The rearrangement uses TRBV6-4 and TRBJ2-3; TRBD2 aligns across 11 bases. Sequences were obtained from PBMCs. The CDR3 DNA reads as TGTGCCAGCAGTGAGAGTAGCGGGGGGGCAGATACGCAGTATTTT. This gives the protein CASSESSGGADTQYF.